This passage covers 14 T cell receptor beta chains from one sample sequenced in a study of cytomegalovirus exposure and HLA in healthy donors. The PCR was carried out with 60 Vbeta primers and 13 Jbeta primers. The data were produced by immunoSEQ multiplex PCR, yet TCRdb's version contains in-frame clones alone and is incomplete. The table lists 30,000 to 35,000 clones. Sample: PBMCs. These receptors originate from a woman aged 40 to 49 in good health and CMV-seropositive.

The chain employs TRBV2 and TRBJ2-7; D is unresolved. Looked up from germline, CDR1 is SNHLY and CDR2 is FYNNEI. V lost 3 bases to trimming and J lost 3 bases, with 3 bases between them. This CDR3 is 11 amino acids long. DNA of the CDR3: TGTGCCAGCAGTGACAGCTACGAGCAGTACTTC. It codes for CASSDSYEQYF.

The CDR3: CASSPYRVGASDYGYTF. The CDR3, as DNA: TGTGCCAGCAGCCCTTATAGGGTAGGGGCTTCGGACTATGGCTACACCTTC. The chain carries TRBV7-8 and TRBJ1-2, with a weak D call TRBD1 (5 bases). The V end was cut by 5 bases, the J end by 3 bases, with 22 bases between. The CDR3 contains 17 residues. Germline values: CDR1 SGHVS, CDR2 FQNEAQ.

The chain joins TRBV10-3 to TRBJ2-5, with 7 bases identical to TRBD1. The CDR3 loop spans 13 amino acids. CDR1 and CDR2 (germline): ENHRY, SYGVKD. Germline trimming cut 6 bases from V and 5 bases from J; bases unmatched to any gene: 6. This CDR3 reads CAISPDRFETQYF. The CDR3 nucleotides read TGTGCCATCAGCCCGGACAGGTTTGAGACCCAGTACTTC.

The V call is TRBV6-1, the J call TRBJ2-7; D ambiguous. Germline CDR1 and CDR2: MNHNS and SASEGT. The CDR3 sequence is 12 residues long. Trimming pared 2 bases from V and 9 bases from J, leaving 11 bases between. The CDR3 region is CASSERGLGQYF. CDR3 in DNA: TGTGCCAGCAGTGAAAGAGGTCTGGGGCAGTACTTC.

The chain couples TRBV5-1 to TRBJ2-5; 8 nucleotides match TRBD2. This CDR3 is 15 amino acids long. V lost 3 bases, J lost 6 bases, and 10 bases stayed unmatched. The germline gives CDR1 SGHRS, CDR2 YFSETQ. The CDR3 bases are TGCGCCAGCAGCTCCGACCCAGCGGGAGTACAGACCCAGTACTTC. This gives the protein CASSSDPAGVQTQYF.

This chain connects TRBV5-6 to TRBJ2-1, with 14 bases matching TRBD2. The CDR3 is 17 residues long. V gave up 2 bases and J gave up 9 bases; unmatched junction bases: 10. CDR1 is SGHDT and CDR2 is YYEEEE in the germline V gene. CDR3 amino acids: CASSLGGGLAGAGEQFF. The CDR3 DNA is TGTGCCAGCAGCTTAGGGGGGGGACTAGCGGGAGCTGGTGAGCAGTTCTTC.

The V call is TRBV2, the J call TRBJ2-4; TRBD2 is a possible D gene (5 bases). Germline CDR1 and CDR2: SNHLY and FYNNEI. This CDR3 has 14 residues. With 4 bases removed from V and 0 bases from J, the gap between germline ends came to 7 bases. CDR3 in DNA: TGTGCCAGCAGTGGACTACTAGCCAAAAACATTCAGTACTTC. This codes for CASSGLLAKNIQYF.

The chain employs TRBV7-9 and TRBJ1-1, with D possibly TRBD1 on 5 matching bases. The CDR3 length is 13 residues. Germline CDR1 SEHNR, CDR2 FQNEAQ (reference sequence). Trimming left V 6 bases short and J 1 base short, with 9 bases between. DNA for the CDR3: TGTGCCAGCAGTGTGGGGCAGAACACTGAAGCTTTCTTT. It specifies CASSVGQNTEAFF. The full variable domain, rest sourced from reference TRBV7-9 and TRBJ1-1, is DTGVSQNPRHKITKRGQNVTFRCDPISEHNRLYWYRQTLGQGPEFLTYFQNEAQLEKSRLLSDRFSAERPKGSFSTLEIQRTEQGDSAMYLCASSVGQNTEAFFGQGTRLTVV.

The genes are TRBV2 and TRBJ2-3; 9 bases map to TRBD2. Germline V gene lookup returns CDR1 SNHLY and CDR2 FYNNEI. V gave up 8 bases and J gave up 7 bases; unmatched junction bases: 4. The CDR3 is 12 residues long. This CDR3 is CASAASGNTQYF. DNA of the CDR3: TGTGCCAGCGCGGCTAGCGGGAATACGCAGTATTTT.

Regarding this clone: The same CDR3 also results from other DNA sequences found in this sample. CDR3 in amino acids: CASRRDSNQPQHF. CDR3 coding DNA: TGTGCCAGCAGGCGGGACAGCAATCAGCCCCAGCATTTT. The chain employs TRBV2 and TRBJ1-5; tentative D call: TRBD1 (5 bases). V was clipped by 6 bases and J by 1 base, with 7 bases between them. This CDR3 is built from 13 residues. Germline lookup yields CDR1 SNHLY and CDR2 FYNNEI.

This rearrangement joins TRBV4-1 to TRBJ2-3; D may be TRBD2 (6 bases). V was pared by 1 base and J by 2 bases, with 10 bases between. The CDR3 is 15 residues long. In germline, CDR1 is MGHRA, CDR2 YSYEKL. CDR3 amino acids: CASSQGLAVTDTQYF. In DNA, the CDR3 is TGCGCCAGCAGCCAAGGTTTAGCGGTCACAGATACGCAGTATTTT.

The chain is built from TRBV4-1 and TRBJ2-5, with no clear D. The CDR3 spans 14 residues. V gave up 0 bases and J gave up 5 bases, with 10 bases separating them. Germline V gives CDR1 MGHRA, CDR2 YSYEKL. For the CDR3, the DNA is TGCGCCAGCAGCCAAGAATGGTCTCGGGAGACCCAGTACTTC. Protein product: CASSQEWSRETQYF.

CDR3 bases: TGTGCCTGGATGGAACGGGTTGCAGAGACCCAGTACTTC. This encodes CAWMERVAETQYF. The chain couples TRBV30 to TRBJ2-5; D is unclear. The CDR3 is 13 amino acids. CDR1 is GTSNPN and CDR2 is SVGIG in the germline V gene (reference sequence). Trimming cost V 4 bases and J 4 bases, with 13 bases left between them.

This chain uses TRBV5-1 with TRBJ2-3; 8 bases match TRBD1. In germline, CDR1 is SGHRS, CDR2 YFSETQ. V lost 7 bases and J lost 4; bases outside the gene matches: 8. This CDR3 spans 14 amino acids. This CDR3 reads CASGSGQGADTQYF. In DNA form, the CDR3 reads TGCGCCAGCGGGTCCGGACAGGGTGCAGATACGCAGTATTTT.